These 27 T cell receptor beta chains share one sample of origin, sequenced in a study of blood T cell repertoires in COVID-19. The assay was immunoSEQ multiplex PCR, and TCRdb's table has in-frame clones only and misses some. The data hold around 170,000 clones, with 80% to 90% observed a single time. Sequencing was carried out using peripheral blood. The receptors shown here come from a man aged 18 to 35 who had recovered from COVID-19.

In nucleotides, the CDR3 is TGCAGCGTTGGATTAAAGTTGGGCCCCTACGAGCAGTACTTC. As protein: CSVGLKLGPYEQYF. The chain is built from TRBV29-1 and TRBJ2-7, with D uncertain. CDR3 length: 14 residues. V lost 4 bases, J lost 2 bases, and 15 bases lay in between. Per the germline V gene, CDR1 is SQVTM and CDR2 is ANQGSEA.

The chain carries TRBV19 and TRBJ1-5; weak D call: TRBD1 (6 bases). In germline, CDR1 is LNHDA, CDR2 SQIVND (reference sequence). V was pared by 6 bases and J by 0 bases, with 12 bases between. The CDR3 extends over 15 amino acids. DNA of the CDR3: TGTGCCAGTAGCTTAAGGACAGCTAGCAATCAGCCCCAGCATTTT. It is translated as CASSLRTASNQPQHF.

CDR3 DNA: TGTGCCAGCAGCGACGGACTGGAGGGATCACCCCTCCACTTT. This gives the protein CASSDGLEGSPLHF. The J gene is TRBJ1-6, the V gene TRBV2; D remains ambiguous. The germline gives CDR1 SNHLY, CDR2 FYNNEI. Trimming removed 6 bases at V and 10 bases at J, with 16 bases between. The CDR3 is 14 amino acids.

The chain carries TRBV9 and TRBJ1-1; D gene uncertain. Between the trimmed V and J ends, which lost 0 bases and 1 base, there was a span of 10 bases. CDR3 length: 15 amino acids. Germline values: CDR1 SGDLS, CDR2 YYNGEE. The CDR3 DNA is TGTGCCAGCAGCGTAGAACTCTTCGGGAACACTGAAGCTTTCTTT. Its protein is CASSVELFGNTEAFF. The whole variable domain, remainder taken from reference TRBV9 and TRBJ1-1, is DSGVTQTPKHLITATGQRVTLRCSPRSGDLSVYWYQQSLDQGLQFLIQYYNGEERAKGNILERFSAQQFPDLHSELNLSSLELGDSALYFCASSVELFGNTEAFFGQGTRLTVV.

The CDR3 sequence is CASSQGVAAFF. CDR3 DNA: TGCGCCAGCAGCCAAGGGGTAGCAGCTTTCTTT. The chain couples TRBV4-1 to TRBJ1-1; the D is unclear. This CDR3 is 11 amino acids long. Trimming took off 1 base at V and 10 bases at J, with 7 bases between the two ends. The germline gives CDR1 MGHRA, CDR2 YSYEKL.

The chain combines TRBV20-1 with TRBJ2-1; perhaps TRBD2 as D (6 bases). Looked up from germline, CDR1 is DFQATT and CDR2 is SNEGSKA (reference sequence). Trimming cost V 3 bases and J 2 bases, with 14 bases left between them. The CDR3 extends over 15 amino acids. The CDR3 coding sequence is TGCAGTGCTAGTGAGTCGGGGGTTACCTACAATGAGCAGTTCTTC. Protein: CSASESGVTYNEQFF.

Worth noting for this clone: This same CDR3 is encoded by further DNA sequences in the sample. CDR3 sequence (DNA): TGTGCCAGCAGTTTAATTAGGGGGAGAGGCTACACCTTC. Protein: CASSLIRGRGYTF. This chain uses TRBV12-3 or TRBV12-4 with TRBJ1-2, with D tentatively TRBD1 (6 bases). The CDR3 contains 13 residues. Between the trimmed V and J ends, which lost 2 bases and 8 bases, there was a span of 12 bases.

V gene TRBV28 combines with J gene TRBJ2-7, with 9 positions matching TRBD2. Per germline, CDR1 MDHEN and CDR2 SYDVKM. This CDR3 spans 15 amino acids. The trim removed 7 bases at V and 4 bases at J, leaving 11 bases unmatched. The CDR3 protein is CASTTPASGIYEQYF. The CDR3 bases are TGTGCCAGCACCACCCCGGCTAGCGGGATATACGAGCAGTACTTC.

This chain connects TRBV11-2 to TRBJ1-1; D is possibly TRBD1 (6 bases). This CDR3 spans 17 amino acids. Germline V gene data show CDR1 as SGHAT and CDR2 as FQNNGV. V shed 4 bases and J shed 0 bases, with 18 bases lying between them. CDR3 region: CASSWASAGALNTEAFF. CDR3 nucleotide sequence: TGTGCCAGCAGCTGGGCGTCCGCAGGGGCCTTGAACACTGAAGCTTTCTTT.

The chain links TRBV5-1 to TRBJ1-2; 8 bases are a match to TRBD1. This CDR3 comprises 16 residues. J lost 0 bases, V lost 3 bases, and 7 bases had no gene match. CDR1 SGHRS and CDR2 YFSETQ come from the germline V gene. The CDR3 DNA sequence: TGCGCCAGCAGCTACACCGGGACAGGCTCTAACTATGGCTACACCTTC. Its translation: CASSYTGTGSNYGYTF.

The chain couples TRBV11-2 to TRBJ2-5; D is possibly TRBD2 (6 bases). This CDR3 has 15 residues. V was trimmed by 6 bases and J by 4 bases, leaving 18 bases between them. Per germline, CDR1 SGHAT and CDR2 FQNNGV. The CDR3 DNA reads TGTGCCAGCAGTTCCACCGGGGGATTGGGAGAGACCCAGTACTTC. Translation: CASSSTGGLGETQYF.

The V and J genes are TRBV7-9 and TRBJ2-1, with D perhaps TRBD1 (6 bases). Trimming cost V 7 bases and J 8 bases, with 18 bases left between them. The CDR3 runs to 14 residues. Germline V gives CDR1 SEHNR, CDR2 FQNEAQ (reference sequence). CDR3 coding DNA: TGTGCCAGCACCCCCGAGACAGGCTTCCATGAGCAGTTCTTC. This codes for CASTPETGFHEQFF.

The rearrangement joins TRBV29-1 to TRBJ2-2; 10 bases match TRBD1. J was trimmed by 5 bases and V by 4 bases; bases with no gene match: 4. The CDR3 totals 14 residues. Per germline, CDR1 SQVTM and CDR2 ANQGSEA. The CDR3 is CSVGGQGWTGELFF. In DNA, the CDR3 is TGCAGCGTTGGGGGACAGGGGTGGACCGGGGAGCTGTTTTTT.

This rearrangement joins TRBV2 to TRBJ1-1; TRBD1 matches at 8 bases. The V segment lost 7 bases and the J segment 3 bases; nucleotides outside the gene matches: 7. Germline values: CDR1 SNHLY, CDR2 FYNNEI. This CDR3 contains 14 residues. The CDR3 DNA is TGTGCCAGCAATAAAGGACAGGGCGACACTGAAGCTTTCTTT. It translates to CASNKGQGDTEAFF.

The count of this clone is one. The V and J genes are TRBV6-1 and TRBJ1-2; possibly TRBD1 for D (5 bases). The V gene's germline CDR1 is MNHNS and CDR2 SASEGT. Between the trimmed V and J ends, which lost 2 bases and 8 bases, there was a span of 15 bases. This CDR3 has 14 amino acids. The CDR3 nucleotides are TGTGCCAGCAGTGAATATCAGGGTTTGGGGGGCTACACCTTC. The encoded protein is CASSEYQGLGGYTF.

The genes are TRBV4-1 and TRBJ1-2; D uncertain. V lost 0 bases to trimming and J lost 1 base, with 9 bases between them. The CDR3 is 15 residues long. Germline-derived CDR1 and CDR2 are MGHRA and YSYEKL. The CDR3 protein is CASSQEARLNYGYTF. CDR3 in DNA: TGCGCCAGCAGCCAAGAGGCCAGGCTTAACTATGGCTACACCTTC.

The gene calls are TRBV7-8 and TRBJ1-4, with 12 positions matching TRBD1. The ends lost 3 bases at V and 11 bases at J; junction bases unmatched: 7. The CDR3 is 15 residues long. The germline V gene has CDR1 SGHVS and CDR2 FQNEAQ. The CDR3 sequence is CASSFRDRGQGKLFF. As DNA, the CDR3 is TGTGCCAGCAGCTTTCGGGACAGGGGGCAGGGGAAACTGTTTTTT.

The chain combines TRBV11-2 with TRBJ2-5; the D gene is possibly TRBD2 (7 bases). Germline V lookup: CDR1 SGHAT, CDR2 FQNNGV. Trimming shortened V by 2 bases and J by 5 bases, and 18 bases separated the two germline ends. The CDR3 is 16 amino acids. CDR3 DNA: TGTGCCAGCAGCTTAAGGGCGCGGGGGCGCGGGGAGACCCAGTACTTC. It is translated as CASSLRARGRGETQYF. The variable domain in full, with the rest retrieved from reference TRBV11-2 and TRBJ2-5, is EAGVAQSPRYKIIEKRQSVAFWCNPISGHATLYWYQQILGQGPKLLIQFQNNGVVDDSQLPKDRFSAERLKGVDSTLKIQPAKLEDSAVYLCASSLRARGRGETQYFGPGTRLLVL.

The rearrangement joins TRBV27 to TRBJ2-1, with TRBD2 identical over 7 bases. The CDR3 totals 19 residues. V lost 2 bases, J lost 7 bases, and 20 bases stayed unmatched. Looked up from germline, CDR1 is MNHEY and CDR2 is SMNVEV (reference sequence). The CDR3 DNA reads as TGTGCCAGCAGTTTACACGGGAGGACTTCCCCCCTTTTGAGAAATGAGCAGTTCTTC. Protein: CASSLHGRTSPLLRNEQFF.

The chain employs TRBV3-1 (or the pseudogene TRBV3-2) and TRBJ1-2, with D perhaps matching TRBD1 (5 bases). Germline loops: CDR1 LGHDT, CDR2 YNNKEL (reference sequence). V was shortened by 4 bases and J by 5 bases, with 8 bases between the two germline ends. The CDR3 is 12 amino acids. The CDR3 DNA reads TGTGCCAGCAGCCCGGGGACTTATGGCTACACCTTC. The encoded protein is CASSPGTYGYTF.

The genes are TRBV29-1 and TRBJ1-2, with TRBD1 matching 9 bases. Per the germline V gene, CDR1 is SQVTM and CDR2 is ANQGSEA. CDR3 length: 15 residues. The J segment lost 6 bases and the V segment lost 7 bases, leaving 15 bases of the junction unmatched. CDR3 protein: CSANGGTGSMDGYTF. CDR3 nucleotide sequence: TGCAGCGCCAACGGAGGGACAGGGTCAATGGATGGCTACACCTTC.

This chain connects TRBV19 to TRBJ1-3; unclear D gene. CDR3 length: 17 residues. Germline assignment: CDR1 LNHDA and CDR2 SQIVND (reference sequence). Trimming left V 3 bases short and J 0 bases short, with 15 bases between. The CDR3 spells CASSMRAGFDSGNTIYF. Here the CDR3 DNA reads TGTGCCAGTAGTATGAGGGCAGGTTTCGACTCTGGAAACACCATATATTTT.

The rearrangement links TRBV28 to TRBJ1-2; no definite D call. Trimming removed 5 bases from V and 7 bases from J, with 11 bases in between. The CDR3 covers 12 residues. Germline CDR1 reads MDHEN; CDR2 reads SYDVKM. The CDR3 here is CASSDWFRGYTF. The CDR3 nucleotides read TGTGCCAGCAGTGACTGGTTCCGTGGCTACACCTTC.

J is TRBJ1-1 and V is TRBV5-5; D gene uncertain. Between the trimmed V and J ends, which lost 0 bases and 1 base, there was a span of 4 bases. Germline V gene data show CDR1 as SGHKS and CDR2 as YYEKEE (reference sequence). The CDR3 is made up of 13 amino acids. CDR3 amino acids: CASSLGENTEAFF. CDR3 DNA: TGTGCCAGCAGCTTGGGAGAGAACACTGAAGCTTTCTTT. Full variable domain (missing parts from reference TRBV5-5 and TRBJ1-1): DAGVTQSPTHLIKTRGQQVTLRCSPISGHKSVSWYQQVLGQGPQFIFQYYEKEERGRGNFPDRFSARQFPNYSSELNVNALLLGDSALYLCASSLGENTEAFFGQGTRLTVV.

This clone has a count of ten or more. The chain has TRBV6-2 or TRBV6-3 and TRBJ1-1; 7 bases fit TRBD1. Germline V CDR1 and CDR2: MNHEY, SVGEGT. The V segment lost 3 bases and the J segment 9 bases; nucleotides outside the gene matches: 7. The CDR3 extends over 13 amino acids. The CDR3 loop reads CASSYSDRFKAFF. The CDR3 nucleotides read TGTGCCAGCAGTTATTCGGACAGGTTTAAAGCTTTCTTT.

This chain joins TRBV28 and TRBJ2-2, with 10 bases that match TRBD2. The CDR3 contains 15 residues. With 4 bases clipped from V and 8 bases from J, the junction kept 7 bases outside the gene matches. Germline-derived CDR1 and CDR2 are MDHEN and SYDVKM. CDR3 residues: CASSSSGSPGGELFF. The DNA for the CDR3 is TGTGCCAGCAGTTCTAGCGGGAGTCCTGGGGGGGAGCTGTTTTTT.

The CDR3 is CASSVVTRTEAFF. In nucleotides, the CDR3 is TGCGCCAGCAGCGTGGTGACTAGGACTGAAGCTTTCTTT. The chain is built from TRBV5-1 and TRBJ1-1, with D unresolved. Germline CDR1 is SGHRS and CDR2 is YFSETQ. Trimming stripped 4 bases from V and 5 bases from J, with 12 bases between. The CDR3 runs 13 residues.